The 22 T cell receptor beta chains below come from one sample, sequenced in a study of T cell responses to AZD1222 COVID-19 vaccine. Some clones are missing from TCRdb's copy, which holds only in-frame ones; the method was immunoSEQ multiplex PCR. The table lists 95,000 to 100,000 clones, more than 70% of them singletons. The sample in question was peripheral blood, obtained 28 days after the second AZD1222 dose. These receptors came from an adult who received the AZD1222 COVID-19 vaccine.

The chain uses TRBV7-3 and TRBJ1-1; D unclear. V was pared by 1 base and J by 2 bases, with 11 bases between. This CDR3 has 15 amino acids. Germline lookup yields CDR1 SGHTA and CDR2 FQGTGA. CDR3 loop: CASSLRHEGNTEAFF. The CDR3 DNA reads as TGTGCCAGCAGCTTAAGGCACGAGGGAAACACTGAAGCTTTCTTT.

This chain connects TRBV10-1 to TRBJ1-5; D call uncertain. Trimming took off 10 bases at V and 13 bases at J, with 14 bases between the two ends. This CDR3 has 10 residues. Germline V gene sequence: CDR1 WNHNN, CDR2 SYGVQD (reference sequence). The CDR3 DNA reads as TGCGCCATCAAAGGATGGGAGCAGCATTTT. Translating gives CAIKGWEQHF.

This chain connects TRBV11-1 to TRBJ1-1; a weak D match, TRBD1 (6 bases). This CDR3 spans 13 amino acids. CDR1 and CDR2 from the germline V gene are SGHAT and FQDESV (reference sequence). V was clipped by 5 bases and J by 3 bases, with 10 bases between them. CDR3 sequence (DNA): TGTGCCAGCAGCCCTGACAGGTACACTGAAGCTTTCTTT. Protein: CASSPDRYTEAFF.

The genes are TRBV11-2 and TRBJ2-3, with 11 bases lining up with TRBD1. The V and J ends lost 2 bases and 7 bases, in that order; junction bases with no gene match: 8. Germline V lookup: CDR1 SGHAT, CDR2 FQNNGV. This CDR3 region has 16 residues. The CDR3 region has the DNA TGTGCCAGCAGCTTATTGGGACAGGGGGTTTCAAATACGCAGTATTTT. Protein sequence: CASSLLGQGVSNTQYF.

V gene TRBV7-9 combines with J gene TRBJ1-5; a weak D match, TRBD1 (5 bases). Germline CDR1 and CDR2: SEHNR and FQNEAQ (reference sequence). Deletions cut 0 bases from V and 3 bases from J, with 15 bases between. The CDR3 spans 17 residues. The CDR3 coding sequence is TGTGCCAGCAGCTTAGCGCGGGGGACCGGTGTCAATCAGCCCCAGCATTTT. Translated, it gives CASSLARGTGVNQPQHF.

This chain connects TRBV6-5 to TRBJ2-3; no clear D gene. The V and J ends lost 6 bases and 1 base respectively, with 8 bases between them. Germline CDR1 and CDR2: MNHEY and SVGAGI. CDR3 length: 13 amino acids. In DNA, the CDR3 is TGTGCCAGCAGGCCCCTGGGCACAGATACGCAGTATTTT. This encodes CASRPLGTDTQYF.

The rearrangement uses TRBV25-1 and TRBJ2-5, with a weak D call TRBD1 (6 bases). The CDR3 is 18 residues long. V lost 3 bases and J 3 bases, leaving 23 bases between the germline ends. Germline V lookup: CDR1 MGHDK, CDR2 SYGVNS. CDR3 in amino acids: CASSDWTGTTFLKETQYF. The DNA of the CDR3 is TGTGCCAGCAGTGACTGGACCGGGACAACGTTTTTGAAAGAGACCCAGTACTTC.

The chain recombines TRBV5-8 with TRBJ2-7, with D unresolved. Per germline, CDR1 SGHTS and CDR2 YDEGEE. V was trimmed by 5 bases and J by 3 bases, leaving 15 bases between them. The CDR3 covers 14 residues. The CDR3 here is CASSRTESLYEQYF. The CDR3 nucleotides are TGTGCCAGCAGTCGAACAGAATCACTCTACGAGCAGTACTTC.

As concerns this clone: One junction end does not reproduce the germline sequence, and a read error may be involved. The chain links TRBV5-1 to TRBJ2-3; D may be TRBD2 (6 bases). This CDR3 region has 16 residues. Germline V gene lookup returns CDR1 SGHRS and CDR2 YFSETQ. In nucleotides, the CDR3 is TGCGCCAACAGCTTGGGAGGTGGGAGATCAGCAGATACGCAGTATTTT. Its translation: CANSLGGGRSADTQYF.

Regarding this clone: In the same sample, other DNA sequences code for this CDR3. The chain combines TRBV12-3 or TRBV12-4 with TRBJ2-7, with D unresolved. The CDR3 contains 11 residues. V lost 5 bases to trimming and J lost 3 bases, with 5 bases between them. This chain's CDR3 is CASSPNYEQYF. Written as DNA, the CDR3 is TGTGCCAGCAGTCCCAACTACGAGCAGTACTTC.

This clone was found once. The rearrangement links TRBV6-5 to TRBJ1-3; D gene unclear. This CDR3 spans 16 amino acids. Germline values: CDR1 MNHEY, CDR2 SVGAGI. Trimming pared 0 bases from V and 2 bases from J, leaving 11 bases between. CDR3 amino acids: CASSYSRLTPGNTIYF. The CDR3 DNA follows: TGTGCCAGCAGTTACTCGAGGCTGACTCCTGGAAACACCATATATTTT.

The genes are TRBV3-1 (or the pseudogene TRBV3-2) and TRBJ1-1; D is undetermined. From germline, CDR1 is LGHDT and CDR2 YNNKEL (reference sequence). V was trimmed by 3 bases and J by 3 bases, leaving 11 bases between them. The CDR3 is 14 residues long. In DNA form, the CDR3 reads TGTGCCAGCAGCCACGGCAGGAGGGACACTGAAGCTTTCTTT. This encodes CASSHGRRDTEAFF.

V usage is TRBV19 and J usage is TRBJ1-2; 7 bases are shared with TRBD1. Losses at the gene ends were 7 bases for V and 1 base for J; bases not matched to a gene: 12. The CDR3 sequence is 16 residues long. Germline V gene lookup returns CDR1 LNHDA and CDR2 SQIVND (reference sequence). CDR3 in amino acids: CASTHQGDELNYGYTF. The CDR3 DNA follows: TGTGCCAGTACCCATCAGGGGGATGAACTTAACTATGGCTACACCTTC.

This chain uses TRBV27 with TRBJ2-7; no clear D. Germline values: CDR1 MNHEY, CDR2 SMNVEV (reference sequence). V gave up 8 bases and J gave up 1 base, with 12 bases separating them. This CDR3 contains 13 residues. Here the CDR3 reads CASSLAQSYEQYF. DNA of the CDR3: TGTGCCAGCTCATTAGCCCAGTCCTACGAGCAGTACTTC.

In nucleotides, the CDR3 is TGTGCCAGAAAGGGGCAAAAAAAAGGGCATATAGGCAATGAGCAGTTCTTC. This codes for CARKGQKKGHIGNEQFF. The chain has TRBV11-3 and TRBJ2-1; D might be TRBD1 (5 bases). V was pared by 9 bases and J by 6 bases, with 27 bases between. Germline lookup yields CDR1 SGHNT and CDR2 YENEEA. The CDR3 loop spans 17 amino acids.

The chain has TRBV19 and TRBJ1-5; tentative D call: TRBD1 (6 bases). The CDR3 is 15 amino acids. Deletions cut 4 bases from V and 0 bases from J, with 10 bases between. The germline V gene encodes CDR1 LNHDA and CDR2 SQIVND (reference sequence). The CDR3 is CASSTTGNSNQPQHF. CDR3 bases: TGTGCCAGTAGTACGACAGGTAATAGCAATCAGCCCCAGCATTTT.

The chain couples TRBV7-9 to TRBJ2-1; D is uncertain. V gave up 3 bases and J gave up 7 bases, with 13 bases separating them. Germline V lookup: CDR1 SEHNR, CDR2 FQNEAQ (reference sequence). The length of the CDR3 is 14 residues. The CDR3 loop is CASSFSTVANEQFF. The CDR3 DNA sequence: TGTGCCAGCAGCTTTTCCACTGTCGCGAATGAGCAGTTCTTC. Filled out from reference TRBV7-9 and TRBJ2-1, the complete variable domain reads DTGVSQNPRHKITKRGQNVTFRCDPISEHNRLYWYRQTLGQGPEFLTYFQNEAQLEKSRLLSDRFSAERPKGSFSTLEIQRTEQGDSAMYLCASSFSTVANEQFFGPGTRLTVL.

The table lists this clone with a count of one. The chain joins TRBV5-1 to TRBJ1-1, with D hard to call. Germline V gives CDR1 SGHRS, CDR2 YFSETQ. Between the trimmed V and J ends, which lost 6 bases and 7 bases, there was a span of 19 bases. The CDR3 is 14 amino acids. DNA of the CDR3: TGCGCCAGCACTTTTGAGGGCCTAACCGATGAAGCTTTCTTT. Amino acids: CASTFEGLTDEAFF.

V is TRBV7-9 and J is TRBJ1-2, with D perhaps TRBD1 (5 bases). Trimming took 4 bases from V and 3 from J, leaving 21 bases between them. The CDR3 contains 17 residues. The germline gives CDR1 SEHNR, CDR2 FQNEAQ (reference sequence). The CDR3 DNA reads TGTGCCAGCAGCTCGCCGGGCGGGGTAGGGGCCCACTATGGCTACACCTTC. This gives the protein CASSSPGGVGAHYGYTF. Together with reference TRBV7-9 and TRBJ1-2, the CDR3 gives the full variable domain: DTGVSQNPRHKITKRGQNVTFRCDPISEHNRLYWYRQTLGQGPEFLTYFQNEAQLEKSRLLSDRFSAERPKGSFSTLEIQRTEQGDSAMYLCASSSPGGVGAHYGYTFGSGTRLTVV.

This rearrangement joins TRBV18 to TRBJ2-3; TRBD2 aligns across 9 bases. This CDR3 has 16 residues. Germline CDR1 and CDR2: KGHSH and LQKENI. J gave up 3 bases and V 3 bases, and 7 bases lay outside the gene matches. The CDR3 reads CASSPFSGSRTDTQYF. The CDR3 DNA sequence: TGTGCCAGCTCACCCTTTAGCGGGAGTCGGACAGATACGCAGTATTTT.

The genes are TRBV2 and TRBJ2-4, with TRBD1 identical over 10 bases. Germline lookup yields CDR1 SNHLY and CDR2 FYNNEI. With V trimmed by 8 bases and J by 9 bases, 10 bases remained unmatched. The CDR3 is 14 amino acids. The CDR3 loop is CASGAPGQGFIQYF. CDR3 DNA: TGTGCCAGCGGGGCGCCGGGACAGGGGTTCATTCAGTACTTC. Supplemented by reference TRBV2 and TRBJ2-4, the full variable domain reads EPEVTQTPSHQVTQMGQEVILRCVPISNHLYFYWYRQILGQKVEFLVSFYNNEISEKSEIFDDQFSVERPDGSNFTLKIRSTKLEDSAMYFCASGAPGQGFIQYFGAGTRLSVL.

This chain joins TRBV12-3 or TRBV12-4 and TRBJ1-6; D ambiguous. The length of the CDR3 is 12 residues. Trimming shortened V by 3 bases and J by 8 bases, and 5 bases separated the two germline ends. This CDR3 is CASSLVDSPLHF. The CDR3 DNA follows: TGTGCCAGCAGTTTGGTGGATTCACCCCTCCACTTT.